One and the same sample provided the 11 T cell receptor beta chains below, sequenced in a study of blood T cells in healthy people across ages. A J-beta primer mix and a sample-barcoded 5' primer were used in a second PCR of about 6 to 12 cycles. TCRdb processed the 5' RACE reads anew with MiXCR; each CDR3 protein has one entry. The profile covers 980,000 or so distinct CDR3 sequences, with 48% appearing a single time and 13% taken by the ten largest. The sample taken for sequencing was blood. Every receptor here comes from a man aged 25-45 years in good health.

This clonotype appeared a few times. The V and J genes are TRBV20-1 and TRBJ1-2; 9 bases align to TRBD1. Germline loops: CDR1 DFQATT, CDR2 SNEGSKA (reference sequence). The CDR3 consists of 15 residues. J gave up 4 bases and V 3 bases, and 9 bases lay outside the gene matches. Here the CDR3 DNA reads TGCAGTGCTAGTCCCCTAGACAGGGGGTCCTATGGCTACACCTTC. Translating it yields CSASPLDRGSYGYTF.

The V gene is TRBV30, the J gene TRBJ2-1; D gene ambiguous. V was cut by 1 base and J by 7 bases, with 5 bases left in between. The length of the CDR3 is 11 residues. The germline CDR1 and CDR2 sequences are GTSNPN and SVGIG (reference sequence). The CDR3 here is CAWSALNEQFF. The CDR3 DNA reads as TGTGCCTGGAGTGCCCTAAATGAGCAGTTCTTC.

V usage is TRBV12-3 or TRBV12-4 and J usage is TRBJ2-5; D is possibly TRBD2 (7 bases). This CDR3 has 16 residues. Trimming cost V 3 bases and J 2 bases, with 16 bases left between them. As DNA, the CDR3 is TGTGCCAGCAGTTTTTTCGGGGGGCCTAATCAAGAGACCCAGTACTTC. As protein: CASSFFGGPNQETQYF.

The gene calls are TRBV5-1 and TRBJ2-1, with D possibly matching TRBD1 (6 bases). Germline CDR1 is SGHRS and CDR2 is YFSETQ. This CDR3 has 15 amino acids. The V gene lost 2 bases and the J gene lost 9 bases, with 18 bases spanning the gap. Here the CDR3 reads CASSFSGTLLSEQFF. Here the CDR3 DNA reads TGCGCCAGCAGCTTCAGTGGGACACTCCTGAGTGAGCAGTTCTTC.

The rearrangement links TRBV7-8 to TRBJ2-1; maybe TRBD1 (6 bases). The DNA matches TRBJ2-7 better at its end, which makes the J call doubtful. Germline values: CDR1 SGHVS, CDR2 FQNEAQ. CDR3 size: 14 residues. The CDR3 loop is CASSLGDNYNEQYF. The CDR3 DNA reads TGTGCCAGCAGCTTAGGGGACAACTACAATGAGCAGTACTTC.

The chain has TRBV9 and TRBJ2-3; 8 nucleotides agree with TRBD2. The CDR3 extends over 17 amino acids. The germline gives CDR1 SGDLS, CDR2 YYNGEE. V gave up 4 bases and J gave up 0 bases; unmatched junction bases: 10. CDR3 amino acids: CASSQGGGGLSTDTQYF. CDR3 bases: TGTGCCAGCAGCCAGGGAGGCGGGGGGTTAAGCACAGATACGCAGTATTTT.

This clonotype was detected only a few times. The chain couples TRBV29-1 to TRBJ2-1, with D possibly being TRBD2 (6 bases). CDR1 and CDR2 from the germline V gene are SQVTM and ANQGSEA. V lost 7 bases, J lost 6 bases, and 22 bases lay in between. This CDR3 comprises 15 residues. The CDR3 nucleotides are TGCAGCGGCCTATCCGCCCTAGCGAGCACCAATGAGCAGTTCTTC. Translation gives CSGLSALASTNEQFF.

This clonotype was seen a few times. V is TRBV10-3 and J is TRBJ2-7, with TRBD2 matching over 13 bases. The junction had 4 bases not matched to a gene; V was cut back by 6 bases and J by 2 bases. The CDR3 has 15 amino acids. Germline CDR1 ENHRY, CDR2 SYGVKD. CDR3 bases: TGTGCCATCAGCGGTGGACTAGCGGGGGCCTACGAGCAGTACTTC. It codes for CAISGGLAGAYEQYF.

This chain joins TRBV6-5 and TRBJ1-1; D not resolved. The CDR3 has 13 residues. CDR1 and CDR2 from the germline V gene are MNHEY and SVGAGI. Trimming cost V 0 bases and J 6 bases, with 8 bases left between them. CDR3 sequence reads: CASSYSFQAEAFF. The DNA of the CDR3 is TGTGCCAGCAGTTACTCGTTTCAAGCTGAAGCTTTCTTT.

The genes are TRBV9 and TRBJ2-7; perhaps TRBD1 as D (5 bases). The CDR3 is 13 amino acids. Germline loops: CDR1 SGDLS, CDR2 YYNGEE. Trimming removed 3 bases at V and 4 bases at J, with 11 bases between. In DNA, the CDR3 is TGTGCCAGCAGCGGACCGGCAGGGTACGAGCAGTACTTC. The encoded protein is CASSGPAGYEQYF.

This chain connects TRBV10-3 to TRBJ2-7; D possibly corresponds to TRBD1 (6 bases). V lost 6 bases and J 0 bases, leaving 12 bases between the germline ends. This CDR3 is 14 amino acids long. CDR1 is ENHRY, CDR2 SYGVKD, per germline. CDR3 bases: TGTGCCATCAGCCTTACAGGGAGCTCCTACGAGCAGTACTTC. Translating gives CAISLTGSSYEQYF.